This T cell receptor beta chain came from a study of blood T cell repertoires in COVID-19. Trimming cost V 0 bases and J 4 bases, with 13 bases left between them. This CDR3 is 16 amino acids long. The V gene's germline CDR1 is SGHRS and CDR2 YFSETQ. The repertoire was sequenced with immunoSEQ multiplex PCR; TCRdb's copy has only in-frame clones and lacks some. The profile shows some 460,000 clones, about nine tenths of them singletons. What the recovered Cohort 3 donors had was two negative PCRs, clearance, or symptom resolution. V gene TRBV5-1 combines with J gene TRBJ2-2; D possibly corresponds to TRBD2 (6 bases). The sequencing sample was made of PBMCs or T cells enriched from blood (not recorded which). This receptor was taken from a young woman who had recovered from COVID-19. As DNA, the CDR3 is TGCGCCAGCAGCTTGGTTAACGGGGGACCCACCGGGGAGCTGTTTTTT. Protein sequence: CASSLVNGGPTGELFF. The full variable domain, in which reference TRBV5-1 and TRBJ2-2 provide the parts outside the CDR3, is KAGVTQTPRYLIKTRGQQVTLSCSPISGHRSVSWYQQTPGQGLQFLFEYFSETQRNKGNFPGRFSGRQFSNSRSEMNVSTLELGDSALYLCASSLVNGGPTGELFFGEGSRLTVL.